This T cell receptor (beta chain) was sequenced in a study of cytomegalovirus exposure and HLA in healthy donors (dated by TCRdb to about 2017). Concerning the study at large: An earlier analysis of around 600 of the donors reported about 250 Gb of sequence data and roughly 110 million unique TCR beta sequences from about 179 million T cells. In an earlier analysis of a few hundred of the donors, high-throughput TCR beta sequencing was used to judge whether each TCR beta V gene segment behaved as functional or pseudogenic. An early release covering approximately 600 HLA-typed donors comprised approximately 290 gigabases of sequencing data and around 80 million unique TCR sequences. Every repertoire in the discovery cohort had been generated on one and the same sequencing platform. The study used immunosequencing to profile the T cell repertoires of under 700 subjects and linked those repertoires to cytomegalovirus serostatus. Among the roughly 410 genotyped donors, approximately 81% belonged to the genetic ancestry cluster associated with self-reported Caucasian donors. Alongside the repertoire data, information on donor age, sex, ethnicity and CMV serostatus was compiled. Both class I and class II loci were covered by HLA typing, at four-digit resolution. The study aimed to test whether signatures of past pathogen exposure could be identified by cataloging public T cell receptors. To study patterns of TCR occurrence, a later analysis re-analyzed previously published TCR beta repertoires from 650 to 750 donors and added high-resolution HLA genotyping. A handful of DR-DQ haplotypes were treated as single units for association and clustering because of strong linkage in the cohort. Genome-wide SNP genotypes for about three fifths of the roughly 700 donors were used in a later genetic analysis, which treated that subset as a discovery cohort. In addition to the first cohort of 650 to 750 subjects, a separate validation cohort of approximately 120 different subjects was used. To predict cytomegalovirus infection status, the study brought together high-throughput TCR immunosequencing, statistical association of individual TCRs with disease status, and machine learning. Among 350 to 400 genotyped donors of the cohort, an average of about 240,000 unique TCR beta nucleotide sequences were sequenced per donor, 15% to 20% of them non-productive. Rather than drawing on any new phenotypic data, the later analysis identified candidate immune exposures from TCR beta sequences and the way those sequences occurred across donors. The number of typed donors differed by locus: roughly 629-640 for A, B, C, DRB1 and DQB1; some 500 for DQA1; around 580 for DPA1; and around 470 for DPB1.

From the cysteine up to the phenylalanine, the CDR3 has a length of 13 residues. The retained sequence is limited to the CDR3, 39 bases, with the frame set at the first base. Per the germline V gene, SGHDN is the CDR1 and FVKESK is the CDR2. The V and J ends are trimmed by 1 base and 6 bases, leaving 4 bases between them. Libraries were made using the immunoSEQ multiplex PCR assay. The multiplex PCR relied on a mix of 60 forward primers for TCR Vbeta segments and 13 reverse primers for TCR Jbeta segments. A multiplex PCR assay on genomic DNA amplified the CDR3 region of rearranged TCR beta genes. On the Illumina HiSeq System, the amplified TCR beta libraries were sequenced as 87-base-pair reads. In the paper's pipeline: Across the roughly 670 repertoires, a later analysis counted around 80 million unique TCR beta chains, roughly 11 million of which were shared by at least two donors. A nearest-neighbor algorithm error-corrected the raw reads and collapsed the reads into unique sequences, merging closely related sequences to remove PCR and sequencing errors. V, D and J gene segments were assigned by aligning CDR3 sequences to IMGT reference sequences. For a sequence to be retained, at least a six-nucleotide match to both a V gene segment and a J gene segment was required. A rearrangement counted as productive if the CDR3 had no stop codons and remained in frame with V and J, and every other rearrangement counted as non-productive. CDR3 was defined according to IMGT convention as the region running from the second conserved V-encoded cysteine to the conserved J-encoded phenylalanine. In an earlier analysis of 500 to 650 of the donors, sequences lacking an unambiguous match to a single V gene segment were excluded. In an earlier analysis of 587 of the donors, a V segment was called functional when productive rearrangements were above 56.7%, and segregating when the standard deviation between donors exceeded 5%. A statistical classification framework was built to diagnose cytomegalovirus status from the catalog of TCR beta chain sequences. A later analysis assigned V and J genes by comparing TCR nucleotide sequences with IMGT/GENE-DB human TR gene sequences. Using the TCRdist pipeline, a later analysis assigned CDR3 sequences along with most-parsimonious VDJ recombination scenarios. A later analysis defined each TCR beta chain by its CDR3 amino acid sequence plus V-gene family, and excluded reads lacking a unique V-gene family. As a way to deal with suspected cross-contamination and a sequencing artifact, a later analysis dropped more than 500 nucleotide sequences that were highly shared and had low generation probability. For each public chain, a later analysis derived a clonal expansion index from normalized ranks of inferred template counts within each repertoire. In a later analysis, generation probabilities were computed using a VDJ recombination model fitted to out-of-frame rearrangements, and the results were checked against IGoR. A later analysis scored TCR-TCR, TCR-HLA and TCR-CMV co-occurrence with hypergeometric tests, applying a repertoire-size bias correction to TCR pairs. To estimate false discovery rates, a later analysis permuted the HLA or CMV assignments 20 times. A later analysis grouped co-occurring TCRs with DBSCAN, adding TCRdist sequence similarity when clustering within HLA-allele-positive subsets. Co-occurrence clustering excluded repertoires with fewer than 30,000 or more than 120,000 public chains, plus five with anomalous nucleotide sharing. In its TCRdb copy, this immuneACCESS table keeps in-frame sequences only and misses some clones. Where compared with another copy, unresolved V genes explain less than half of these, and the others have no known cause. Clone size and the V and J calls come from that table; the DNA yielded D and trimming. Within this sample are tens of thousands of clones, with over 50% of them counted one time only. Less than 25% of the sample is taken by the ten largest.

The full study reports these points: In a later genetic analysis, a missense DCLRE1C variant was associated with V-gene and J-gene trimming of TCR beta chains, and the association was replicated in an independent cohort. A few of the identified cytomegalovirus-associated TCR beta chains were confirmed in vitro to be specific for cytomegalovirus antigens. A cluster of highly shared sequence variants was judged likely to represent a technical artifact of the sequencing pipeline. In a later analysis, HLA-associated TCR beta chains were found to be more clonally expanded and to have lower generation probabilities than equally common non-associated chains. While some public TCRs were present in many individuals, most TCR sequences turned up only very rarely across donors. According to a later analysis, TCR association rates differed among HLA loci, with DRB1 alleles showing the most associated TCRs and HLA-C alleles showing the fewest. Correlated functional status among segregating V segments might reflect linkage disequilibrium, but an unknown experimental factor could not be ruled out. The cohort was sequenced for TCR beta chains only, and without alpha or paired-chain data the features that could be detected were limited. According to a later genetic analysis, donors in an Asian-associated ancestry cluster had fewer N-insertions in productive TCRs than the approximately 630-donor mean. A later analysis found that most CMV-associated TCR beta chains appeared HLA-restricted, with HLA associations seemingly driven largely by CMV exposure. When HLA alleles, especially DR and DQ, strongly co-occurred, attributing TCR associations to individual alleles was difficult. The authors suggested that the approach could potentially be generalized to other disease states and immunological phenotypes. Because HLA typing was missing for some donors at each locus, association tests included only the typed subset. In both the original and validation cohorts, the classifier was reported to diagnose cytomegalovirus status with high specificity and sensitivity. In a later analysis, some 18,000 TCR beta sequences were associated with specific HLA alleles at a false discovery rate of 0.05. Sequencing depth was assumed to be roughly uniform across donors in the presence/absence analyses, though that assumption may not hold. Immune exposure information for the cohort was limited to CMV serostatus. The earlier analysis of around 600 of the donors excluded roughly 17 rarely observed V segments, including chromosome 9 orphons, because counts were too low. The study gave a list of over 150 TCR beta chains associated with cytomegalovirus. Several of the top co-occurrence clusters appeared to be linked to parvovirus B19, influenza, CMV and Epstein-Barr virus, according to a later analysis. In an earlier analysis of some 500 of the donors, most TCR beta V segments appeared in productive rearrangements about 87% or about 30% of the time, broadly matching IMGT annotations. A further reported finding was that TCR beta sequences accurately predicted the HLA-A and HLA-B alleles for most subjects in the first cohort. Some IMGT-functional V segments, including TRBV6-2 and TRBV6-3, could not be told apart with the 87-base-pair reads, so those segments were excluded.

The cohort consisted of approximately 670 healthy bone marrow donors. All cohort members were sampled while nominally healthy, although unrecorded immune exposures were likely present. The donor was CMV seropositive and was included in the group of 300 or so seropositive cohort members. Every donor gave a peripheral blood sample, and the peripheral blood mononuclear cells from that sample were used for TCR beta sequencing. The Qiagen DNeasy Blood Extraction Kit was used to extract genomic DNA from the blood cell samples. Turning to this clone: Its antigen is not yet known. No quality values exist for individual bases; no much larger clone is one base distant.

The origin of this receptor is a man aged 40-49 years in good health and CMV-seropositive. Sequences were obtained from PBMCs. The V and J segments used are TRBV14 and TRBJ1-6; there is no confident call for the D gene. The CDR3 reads CASSQALNSPLHF. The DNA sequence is TGTGCCAGCAGCCAAGCTCTTAATTCACCCCTCCACTTT.